This T cell receptor (beta chain) appears in the sequencing data of a study of cytomegalovirus exposure and HLA in healthy donors. Study-wide results and limits: It is likely that the observed cluster of highly shared sequence variants was a sequencing artifact.

A note on this clone: Its antigen is unidentified. The identical CDR3 is also encoded by other nucleotide sequences in the sample.

Nominal health characterized the donors when sampled, though unrecorded immune exposures were likely. Use of 60 Vbeta and 13 Jbeta primers characterized the PCR. Profiling relied on immunoSEQ multiplex PCR, and the TCRdb table lists in-frame clones only, not all of them. The sample includes around 150,000 clones, roughly 85% seen only once; the top ten take 0.5% to 0.85%. V lost 3 bases and J lost 5; bases outside the gene matches: 1. CDR1 and CDR2 (germline): KGHSH, LQKENI. This CDR3 contains 13 residues. This chain links TRBV18 with TRBJ2-5; 9 positions match TRBD1. The TCR comes from a male donor in good health and CMV-seronegative. Sequencing input: PBMCs. DNA for the CDR3: TGTGCCAGCTCACCGGGACAGGGCGAGACCCAGTACTTC. Protein: CASSPGQGETQYF. The entire variable domain, with the rest obtained from reference TRBV18 and TRBJ2-5, is as follows: NAGVMQNPRHLVRRRGQEARLRCSPMKGHSHVYWYRQLPEEGLKFMVYLQKENIIDESGMPKERFSAEFPKEGPSILRIQQVVRGDSAAYFCASSPGQGETQYFGPGTRLLVL.